The 7 T cell receptor beta chains reported below all come from one sample, sequenced in a study of blood T cell repertoires in COVID-19. Assay used: immunoSEQ multiplex PCR; TCRdb lists only in-frame clones, some missing. The sample contains a few hundred thousand clones, around 89% of which appear only once. Source material: PBMCs or T cells enriched from blood (not recorded which). The receptor set was obtained from a woman under 30 with acute COVID-19.

The gene calls are TRBV6-5 and TRBJ2-3; 7 bases are a match to TRBD1. Per germline, CDR1 MNHEY and CDR2 SVGAGI. Trimming took 7 bases from V and 0 from J; bases not matched to a gene: 7. The CDR3 has 15 residues. As DNA, the CDR3 is TGTGCCAGCACCACGAGGGGGCGGAGCACAGATACGCAGTATTTT. Protein sequence: CASTTRGRSTDTQYF.

The chain joins TRBV2 to TRBJ1-1; tentatively, D is TRBD1 (6 bases). CDR3 length: 13 amino acids. With 3 bases removed from V and 6 bases from J, the gap between germline ends came to 11 bases. CDR1 and CDR2 from the germline V gene are SNHLY and FYNNEI. The CDR3 is CASSEAGDAEAFF. In DNA, the CDR3 is TGTGCCAGCAGTGAGGCAGGGGACGCTGAAGCTTTCTTT.

The CDR3 nucleotides are TGTGCCAGCAACTTAGGTAGCGCGTGGGGCAATGAGCAGTTCTTC. Encoded protein: CASNLGSAWGNEQFF. The chain joins TRBV28 to TRBJ2-1; possible D gene TRBD2, 5 bases. Trimming left V 7 bases short and J 6 bases short, with 19 bases between. CDR1 is MDHEN and CDR2 is SYDVKM in the germline V gene. This CDR3 comprises 15 residues.

The chain combines TRBV18 with TRBJ1-4, with no clear D. This CDR3 is 16 amino acids long. Germline values: CDR1 KGHSH, CDR2 LQKENI. V lost 3 bases to trimming and J lost 5 bases, with 16 bases between them. CDR3 coding DNA: TGTGCCAGCTCACCTAACAACGGGATTTTAAATGAAAAACTGTTTTTT. Translating it yields CASSPNNGILNEKLFF.

The CDR3 DNA reads TGTGCCAGCAGTTTTTGGCTCCTCACAGATACGCAGTATTTT. Its protein is CASSFWLLTDTQYF. The genes are TRBV28 and TRBJ2-3; D uncertain. V gave up 3 bases and J gave up 2 bases, with 9 bases separating them. CDR3 length: 14 amino acids. Germline V gives CDR1 MDHEN, CDR2 SYDVKM.

The sample holds many counts of this clone. The chain carries TRBV6-4 and TRBJ2-1, with 9 bases that match TRBD2. The germline V gene has CDR1 MRHNA and CDR2 SNTAGT. With 2 bases clipped from V and 4 bases from J, the junction kept 0 bases outside the gene matches. The CDR3 is made up of 14 amino acids. The CDR3 DNA reads as TGTGCCAGCAGTGACGCGGGAGGGTACAATGAGCAGTTCTTC. Translation gives CASSDAGGYNEQFF.

The chain couples TRBV30 to TRBJ2-7; D not certain. V shed 5 bases and J shed 4 bases, with 12 bases lying between them. The CDR3 spans 12 residues. Germline loops: CDR1 GTSNPN, CDR2 SVGIG (reference sequence). This CDR3 reads CAWGRGWYEQYF. CDR3 sequence (DNA): TGTGCCTGGGGACGAGGATGGTACGAGCAGTACTTC.